Each of the 9 T cell receptor beta chains below was sequenced from the same sample in a study of T cells in Graves' hyperthyroidism and ophthalmopathy. TCR beta CDR3 regions were amplified from RNA. HTBI primers were employed in a first-round RT-PCR of the TCR CDR3. TCRdb reprocessed the multiplex PCR reads via MiXCR and lists one record per CDR3 protein. The sample includes around 270,000 distinct CDR3 sequences, around 20% of them seen just once. The sequenced material came from blood. Receptors originate from a man aged 45 to 65 with Graves' ophthalmopathy.

This clonotype showed up just a few times. The chain has TRBV6-1 and TRBJ2-3; D is possibly TRBD1 (5 bases). V gave up 5 bases and J gave up 3 bases, with 15 bases separating them. The germline V gene encodes CDR1 MNHNS and CDR2 SASEGT. The CDR3 runs 15 residues. The CDR3 sequence is CASSLLGVGTDTQYF. CDR3 nucleotide sequence: TGTGCCAGCAGTTTGTTAGGGGTGGGGACAGATACGCAGTATTTT.

In its sample, this clonotype was seen a few times. This chain connects TRBV20-1 to TRBJ2-7; no definite D call. CDR3 length: 12 amino acids. V was shortened by 4 bases and J by 0 bases, with 7 bases between the two germline ends. Germline V gene data show CDR1 as DFQATT and CDR2 as SNEGSKA (reference sequence). The CDR3 coding sequence is TGCAGTGCTACAGAAAACTCCTACGAGCAGTACTTC. Translation gives CSATENSYEQYF.

This clonotype came up a few times. This chain connects TRBV7-9 to TRBJ2-7; 9 nucleotides match TRBD1. Per germline, CDR1 SEHNR and CDR2 FQNEAQ (reference sequence). V trimming: 5 bases; J trimming: 3 bases; junction bases outside the gene matches: 5. The CDR3 extends over 14 amino acids. The CDR3 here is CASSDRGAIYEQYF. CDR3 DNA: TGTGCCAGCAGCGACAGGGGGGCGATCTACGAGCAGTACTTC.

The chain has TRBV20-1 and TRBJ2-6; 9 bases map to TRBD2. Germline trimming cut 6 bases from V and 0 bases from J; bases unmatched to any gene: 3. The CDR3 has 15 amino acids. Germline V gives CDR1 DFQATT, CDR2 SNEGSKA (reference sequence). The DNA for the CDR3 is TGCAGTGCAACGACTAGCGGCTCTGGGGCCAACGTCCTGACTTTC. It translates to CSATTSGSGANVLTF.

The rearrangement uses TRBV5-1 and TRBJ2-5; 10 nucleotides agree with TRBD1. CDR1 is SGHRS, CDR2 YFSETQ, per germline. J was trimmed by 4 bases and V by 0 bases; bases with no gene match: 3. There are 15 residues in the CDR3. Written as DNA, the CDR3 is TGCGCCAGCAGCTTGGGGACAGGGGGAGGAGAGACCCAGTACTTC. Its protein product is CASSLGTGGGETQYF.

This clonotype was counted many times. V and J are TRBV7-2 and TRBJ2-3; D might be TRBD2 (6 bases). CDR3 length equals 17 residues. Germline-derived CDR1 and CDR2 are SGHTA and FQGNSA. V lost 2 bases, J lost 1 base, and 16 bases lay in between. The CDR3 sequence: CASSLQRLAPGTDTQYF. In DNA, the CDR3 is TGTGCCAGCAGCTTACAGAGGCTAGCGCCTGGCACAGATACGCAGTATTTT.

This clonotype was observed a few times. V and J are TRBV6-1 and TRBJ1-4, with 8 nucleotides matching TRBD1. The CDR3 sequence is 14 residues long. J was trimmed by 8 bases and V by 6 bases; bases with no gene match: 8. Germline V gene data show CDR1 as MNHNS and CDR2 as SASEGT. The CDR3 DNA is TGTGCCAGCAGCAAACAGGGGGGAACGGAAAAACTGTTTTTT. Translated, it gives CASSKQGGTEKLFF.

At least ten counts were recorded for this clonotype. The rearrangement joins TRBV2 to TRBJ2-3; 7 positions match TRBD1. CDR3 size: 15 residues. Looked up from germline, CDR1 is SNHLY and CDR2 is FYNNEI. The J segment lost 2 bases and the V segment lost 6 bases, leaving 8 bases of the junction unmatched. CDR3 sequence reads: CASSFRQGDTDTQYF. The CDR3 DNA follows: TGTGCCAGCAGCTTTAGGCAGGGGGACACAGATACGCAGTATTTT. Drawing the rest from reference TRBV2 and TRBJ2-3, the complete variable domain is EPEVTQTPSHQVTQMGQEVILRCVPISNHLYFYWYRQILGQKVEFLVSFYNNEISEKSEIFDDQFSVERPDGSNFTLKIRSTKLEDSAMYFCASSFRQGDTDTQYFGPGTRLTVL.

The gene calls are TRBV28 and TRBJ2-2; either TRBD1 or TRBD2 may fit D (5 bases each). The V gene lost 6 bases and the J gene lost 7 bases, with 18 bases spanning the gap. Germline values: CDR1 MDHEN, CDR2 SYDVKM. This CDR3 is 15 amino acids long. CDR3 region: CASSSAGTNGGELFF. DNA for the CDR3: TGTGCCAGCAGCTCCGCCGGGACCAATGGCGGGGAGCTGTTTTTT.